This is a list of T cell receptor beta chains from one sample in a study of PD-1 blockade in mismatch repair-deficient tumors. Libraries were prepared by immunoSEQ multiplex PCR; TCRdb keeps only in-frame clonotypes and omits some of them. The sample records tens of thousands of clones, around 80% being singletons. The sample in question was peripheral blood, obtained 12 weeks after starting pembrolizumab. These receptors were collected from an adult with mismatch repair-deficient cancer. Each CDR3 is given with its conserved first and last residue. The D gene is left open where the match is weak. The listing skips clone size in some rows; elsewhere it reads once, few, many or a size class.

cdr3_length: 15; clone_size: -; d_call: -; v_call: TRBV9; j_call: TRBJ2-2; cdr3_aa: CASSFSSGHTGELFF; cdr3_nt: TGTGCCAGCAGCTTCAGTAGTGGCCACACCGGGGAGCTGTTTTTT
cdr3_length: 15; clone_size: -; d_call: -; v_call: TRBV30; j_call: TRBJ1-4; cdr3_aa: CAWSVGGGGNEKLFF; cdr3_nt: TGTGCCTGGAGTGTAGGGGGAGGGGGTAATGAAAAACTGTTTTTT
cdr3_length: 11; clone_size: -; d_call: -; v_call: TRBV30; j_call: TRBJ2-7; cdr3_aa: CAWSALGEQYF; cdr3_nt: TGTGCCTGGAGTGCTCTGGGCGAGCAGTACTTC
cdr3_length: 16; clone_size: -; d_call: -; v_call: TRBV7-6; j_call: TRBJ2-7; cdr3_aa: CASSLTTAGSSYEQYF; cdr3_nt: TGTGCCAGCAGCCTAACCACGGCAGGGAGCTCCTACGAGCAGTACTTC
cdr3_length: 12; clone_size: -; d_call: -; v_call: TRBV7-9; j_call: TRBJ1-4; cdr3_aa: CASSTQGEKLFF; cdr3_nt: TGTGCCAGCAGCACGCAAGGGGAAAAACTGTTTTTT
cdr3_length: 12; clone_size: -; d_call: -; v_call: TRBV29-1; j_call: TRBJ1-5; cdr3_aa: CSATWGSQPQHF; cdr3_nt: TGCAGCGCAACCTGGGGGAGCCAGCCCCAGCATTTT
cdr3_length: 14; clone_size: -; d_call: -; v_call: TRBV5-1; j_call: TRBJ2-3; cdr3_aa: CASSLSSYTDTQYF; cdr3_nt: TGCGCCAGCAGCTTGTCCTCCTACACAGATACGCAGTATTTT
cdr3_length: 15; clone_size: -; d_call: -; v_call: TRBV5-4; j_call: TRBJ2-7; cdr3_aa: CASSMYRDGGYEQYF; cdr3_nt: TGTGCCAGCAGCATGTACAGGGATGGAGGCTACGAGCAGTACTTC
cdr3_length: 12; clone_size: -; d_call: -; v_call: TRBV19; j_call: TRBJ2-7; cdr3_aa: CASSPHPYEQYF; cdr3_nt: TGTGCCAGTAGTCCCCACCCCTACGAGCAGTACTTC
cdr3_length: 9; clone_size: -; d_call: -; v_call: TRBV27; j_call: TRBJ2-7; cdr3_aa: CALRRDLRF; cdr3_nt: TGTGCCCTTCGGAGGGACCTCCGCTTC
cdr3_length: 16; clone_size: -; d_call: TRBD2; v_call: TRBV15; j_call: TRBJ2-3; cdr3_aa: CATSRRGTSGTDTQYF; cdr3_nt: TGTGCCACCAGCAGGCGCGGGACTAGCGGGACAGATACGCAGTATTTT
cdr3_length: 14; clone_size: -; d_call: -; v_call: TRBV7-9; j_call: TRBJ2-1; cdr3_aa: CASRGPSRYNEQFF; cdr3_nt: TGTGCCAGCCGGGGACCCTCACGATACAATGAGCAGTTCTTC
cdr3_length: 16; clone_size: -; d_call: TRBD2; v_call: TRBV11-3; j_call: TRBJ2-5; cdr3_aa: CASSTRTSGRAETQYF; cdr3_nt: TGTGCCAGCAGCACCCGGACTAGCGGGAGGGCTGAGACCCAGTACTTC
cdr3_length: 14; clone_size: -; d_call: TRBD1; v_call: TRBV5-1; j_call: TRBJ2-3; cdr3_aa: CASSYGTGTDTQYF; cdr3_nt: TGCGCCAGCAGCTATGGGACAGGAACGGATACGCAGTATTTT
cdr3_length: 12; clone_size: few; d_call: -; v_call: TRBV6-1; j_call: TRBJ1-5; cdr3_aa: CASKRGDQPQHF; cdr3_nt: TGTGCCAGCAAGAGGGGCGATCAGCCCCAGCATTTT
cdr3_length: 16; clone_size: -; d_call: -; v_call: TRBV5-1; j_call: TRBJ2-3; cdr3_aa: CASSLDTPKNVFTQYF; cdr3_nt: TGCGCCAGCAGCTTGGATACCCCAAAGAACGTTTTTACGCAGTATTTT
cdr3_length: 13; clone_size: -; d_call: -; v_call: TRBV6-1; j_call: TRBJ2-2; cdr3_aa: CASGNGVTGELFF; cdr3_nt: TGTGCCAGCGGAAATGGGGTTACCGGGGAGCTGTTTTTT
cdr3_length: 14; clone_size: -; d_call: TRBD1; v_call: TRBV23-1; j_call: TRBJ2-7; cdr3_aa: CATYRGQRNYEQYF; cdr3_nt: TGCGCCACCTACAGGGGTCAAAGGAACTACGAGCAGTACTTC
cdr3_length: 16; clone_size: once; d_call: TRBD2; v_call: TRBV27; j_call: TRBJ2-1; cdr3_aa: CASRSGSMRSYNEQFF; cdr3_nt: TGTGCCAGCCGTAGCGGGAGTATGCGGTCCTACAATGAGCAGTTCTTC
cdr3_length: 15; clone_size: -; d_call: -; v_call: TRBV14; j_call: TRBJ2-1; cdr3_aa: CASSQVTGVYNEQFF; cdr3_nt: TGTGCCAGCAGCCAAGTAACCGGGGTATACAATGAGCAGTTCTTC
cdr3_length: 13; clone_size: -; d_call: -; v_call: TRBV11-3; j_call: TRBJ2-5; cdr3_aa: CASSSQKSETQYF; cdr3_nt: TGTGCCAGCAGCTCTCAGAAGTCTGAGACCCAGTACTTC
cdr3_length: 16; clone_size: -; d_call: -; v_call: TRBV6-4; j_call: TRBJ2-3; cdr3_aa: CASSDSGSTGTDTQYF; cdr3_nt: TGTGCCAGCAGTGACTCGGGTTCTACTGGCACAGATACGCAGTATTTT
cdr3_length: 15; clone_size: -; d_call: TRBD1; v_call: TRBV23-1; j_call: TRBJ2-3; cdr3_aa: CASSQWWTGADTQYF; cdr3_nt: TGCGCCAGCAGTCAATGGTGGACAGGCGCAGATACGCAGTATTTT